The clone carrying this T cell receptor beta chain was observed a single time. Germline V CDR1 and CDR2: SEHNR, FQNEAQ (reference sequence). The CDR3 contains 11 residues. V dropped 2 bases and J dropped 9 bases, with 5 bases sitting between them. In every case, the donor was a healthy Caucasian. TCRdb ran MiXCR on the 5' RACE reads and lists one entry per CDR3 protein. Of nearly 200,000 distinct CDR3 sequences in the sample, less than 20% were seen once. This sample was included in a study of identical twins. These same records also appear under a second study, on T cells expressing NK-cell markers. That paper states: Sorted CD3+CD56-NKG2C+, CD3+CD56+NKG2C- and CD3+CD56+NKG2C+ T cells were the source of the TCR beta repertoires. Roughly six donors showed dominant NKG2C+ clonotypes comprising about 1.0-7.0% of their CD8+ T cells. It remained uncertain whether the expanded NKG2C+ T cell clones were specific for HCMV antigens.

The sample comprised CD8+ T cells sorted from blood. This clonotype was sampled from a young woman in good health. The genes are TRBV7-9 and TRBJ2-1, with no clear D. The CDR3 coding sequence is TGTGCCAGCAGCTTATTGCCTGAGCAGTTCTTC. Translated, it gives CASSLLPEQFF.